This TCR beta chain derives from a study of identical twins. This clonotype was found many times. Via MiXCR, TCRdb re-called the 5' RACE reads, giving one row per CDR3 protein. The data show approximately 230,000 distinct CDR3 sequences, 6.5% seen once. The CDR3 extends over 14 amino acids. The V gene lost 5 bases and the J gene lost 5 bases, with 14 bases spanning the gap. Germline V gene data show CDR1 as LGHDT and CDR2 as YNNKEL (reference sequence). These same data were also listed under a study on T cells expressing NK-cell markers. That paper notes: Nothing established the HCMV specificity of expanded NKG2C+ T cell clones.

The sample was CD8+ T cells sorted from blood. V gene TRBV3-1 combines with J gene TRBJ2-3; a weak D match, TRBD2 (5 bases). This clonotype was sampled from a woman younger than 30 in good health. The CDR3 loop is CASSGRGHVDTQYF. CDR3 nucleotides: TGTGCCAGCAGCGGAAGAGGGCACGTAGATACGCAGTATTTT.